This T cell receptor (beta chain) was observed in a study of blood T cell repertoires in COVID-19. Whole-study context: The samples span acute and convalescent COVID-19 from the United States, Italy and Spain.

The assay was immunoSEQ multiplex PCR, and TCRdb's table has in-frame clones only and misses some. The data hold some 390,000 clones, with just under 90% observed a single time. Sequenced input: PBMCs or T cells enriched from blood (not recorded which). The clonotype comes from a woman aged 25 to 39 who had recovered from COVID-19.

The CDR3 coding sequence is TGTGCCAGCAGTTTGATGGGACAGGCAAACTATGGCTACACCTTC. Amino acid sequence: CASSLMGQANYGYTF. The gene calls are TRBV28 and TRBJ1-2, with TRBD1 matching 8 bases. Germline CDR1 MDHEN, CDR2 SYDVKM. J gave up 2 bases and V 3 bases, and 5 bases lay outside the gene matches. This CDR3 comprises 15 residues.